This T cell receptor beta chain was recovered during a study of metastatic and nonmetastatic thyroid tumors. Study at large: Samples came from malignant and benign thyroid patients, and repertoires were compared across blood and tumor or nodule tissue.

Treatment of any kind had been given to no patient before thyroid surgery. Per the original methods: To classify distant metastasis in papillary thyroid cancer, a model was built from CDR3 differences across clinicopathological groups. TCRdb re-processed the PCR reads through MiXCR. What appears here as the V and J calls and clone size reflects TCRdb's work, not the paper's. The sample yields 9,400 or so clones, roughly 30% seen once. This clone was counted between two and nine times. The antigen is undetermined. Trimming cost V 8 bases and J 3 bases, with 18 bases left between them. This CDR3 is built from 15 residues. Points from the study as a whole: TCR beta diversity was reportedly significantly higher in malignant thyroid tumors than benign nodules, in blood and tumor.

This chain links TRBV5-3 with TRBJ1-5, with no clear D. TRBV5-3 is treated as an ORF (open reading frame) with a function not yet certain. This sequence was found in a female donor with papillary thyroid cancer or a benign thyroid nodule (not recorded which). Some clones in this sample may be carry-over from other donors' samples. Sequenced: adjacent normal tissue. The CDR3 spells CASKPRHLDNQPQHF. The CDR3 region has the DNA TGTGCCAGTAAACCTCGACATCTTGACAATCAGCCCCAGCATTTT.